This is a list of T cell receptor beta chains from one sample in a study of CXCR3-negative and CXCR3-positive naive CD8 T cells. From the 5' RACE reads, TCRdb lists one entry per CDR3 protein and no DNA. Listed are about 63,000 distinct CDR3 sequences; around 5% falls within the top ten. Input material: naive CXCR3+ CD8+ T cells from blood. These receptors originate from a human donor in good health. Some clones in this sample may be carry-over from other donors' samples. The CDR3 runs from the conserved cysteine through the conserved F or W. Each record gives: J gene, V gene, CDR3 protein.

>TRBJ2-7|TRBV10-3
CAILDRTYEQYF
>TRBJ2-4|TRBV27
CASSSRISAGQEFIQYF
>TRBJ1-6|TRBV7-2
CASSLLVSGTLHF
>TRBJ2-1|TRBV10-3
CAIRTEFNEDNEQFF
>TRBJ1-1|TRBV6-5
CASSYSLGGTEAFF
>TRBJ2-1|TRBV29-1
CSVLTEANEQFF
>TRBJ2-7|TRBV28
CASSLFRDTNYEQYF
>TRBJ2-1|TRBV5-5
CASSLPSYNEQFF
>TRBJ1-3|TRBV29-1
CSVVGAGNTIYF
>TRBJ2-2|TRBV28
CASTKTGELFF
>TRBJ2-7|TRBV18
CASSTEGQGIVYEQYF
>TRBJ2-1|TRBV5-5
CASSLTGFEQFF
>TRBJ2-5|TRBV7-8
CASSLSEDSLGTQYF
>TRBJ1-1|TRBV25-1
CASSELKVGTEAFF
>TRBJ2-1|TRBV2
CASSLGAGAYNEQFF
>TRBJ1-3|TRBV15
CATSRAAGRSGNTIYF
>TRBJ1-1|TRBV10-2
CASSELLGAEAFF
>TRBJ2-1|TRBV29-1
CSVEGLEVYNEQFF
>TRBJ2-7|TRBV9
CASRPEGEYEQYF
>TRBJ2-7|TRBV5-1
CASSLDRASYEQYF
>TRBJ2-1|TRBV24-1
CATSDTPTGSKNEQFF
>TRBJ2-5|TRBV28
CASSLYPQGQETQYF
>TRBJ2-2|TRBV10-3
CAISDDEWYTGELFF
>TRBJ2-7|TRBV29-1
CSVSDRVHPYEQYF
>TRBJ2-5|TRBV27
CASSLSFGSQETQYF
>TRBJ1-1|TRBV4-1
CASSPREVLDTEAFF
>TRBJ2-1|TRBV29-1
CSVEALGAGEQFF
>TRBJ2-2|TRBV5-5
CASSLEGRSTGELFF
>TRBJ1-2|TRBV29-1
CSVGDSGGYTF
>TRBJ2-1|TRBV28
CASSFGGEGGVYNEQFF
>TRBJ2-2|TRBV15
CATSSRAGPNTGELFF
>TRBJ2-7|TRBV28
CASRLTTASYEQYF
>TRBJ1-2|TRBV20-1
CSARDPQDYGYTF
>TRBJ2-7|TRBV4-1
CASSLSGSSYEQYF
>TRBJ2-1|TRBV20-1
CSVEPERNEQFF
>TRBJ1-1|TRBV20-1
CSARDLRTHTEAFF
>TRBJ1-2|TRBV29-1
CSANTEARGGYTF
>TRBJ2-2|TRBV4-3
CASSQVTGQPTGELFF
>TRBJ1-6|TRBV7-2
CASSFSTARPLHF
>TRBJ2-1|TRBV15
CATSPELGRSINEQFF
>TRBJ2-3|TRBV29-1
CSVEDSGAGGRYTQYF
>TRBJ2-6|TRBV20-1
CSARGPDRAWSGANVLTF
>TRBJ2-4|TRBV27
CASSLLGSAKNIQYF
>TRBJ2-1|TRBV6-1
CASMAKYNEQFF
>TRBJ2-5|TRBV4-3
CASSQESVRETQYF
>TRBJ1-1|TRBV6-5
CASSYTITRRTGGDGAFF
>TRBJ2-5|TRBV12-3/TRBV12-4
CASSLRLAGARGQETQYF
>TRBJ2-1|TRBV7-9
CASSSARSPSYNEQFF